This T cell receptor (beta chain) was captured by sequencing in a study of T cell responses to AZD1222 COVID-19 vaccine. Assay: immunoSEQ multiplex PCR; the TCRdb copy retains only in-frame clones and omits some. The sample includes approximately 100,000 clones, about 89% of them seen just once. This CDR3 is 13 amino acids long. Trimming took 6 bases from V and 5 from J, leaving 13 bases between them. The sequence was collected from an adult in good health. This material consisted of peripheral blood, taken on day 0 of AZD1222 vaccination. The chain carries TRBV12-3 or TRBV12-4 and TRBJ1-1; D not certain. CDR3 sequence (DNA): TGTGCCAGCAGGGGCTGGGAAAGGACTGAAGCTTTCTTT. This encodes CASRGWERTEAFF.